These 7 T cell receptor beta chains were all obtained from the same sample, sequenced in a study of blood T cell repertoires in COVID-19. The protocol was immunoSEQ multiplex PCR, while the TCRdb copy is restricted to in-frame clones and leaves out a portion. The sample records around 340,000 clones, about nine tenths being singletons. The sequencing sample was made of PBMCs or T cells enriched from blood (not recorded which). The source of these receptors is a woman aged 30 to 39 who had been exposed to COVID-19.

J is TRBJ2-5 and V is TRBV9; 8 bases agree with TRBD2. Germline lookup yields CDR1 SGDLS and CDR2 YYNGEE. Losses at the gene ends were 2 bases for V and 4 bases for J; bases not matched to a gene: 4. This CDR3 is built from 14 residues. The CDR3 region is CASSVDGRAETQYF. In DNA form, the CDR3 reads TGTGCCAGCAGCGTTGACGGGAGGGCAGAGACCCAGTACTTC.

This clone was detected only once. This chain connects TRBV7-9 to TRBJ1-2; D may be TRBD1 (5 bases). V was trimmed by 5 bases and J by 5 bases, leaving 6 bases between them. Germline CDR1 SEHNR, CDR2 FQNEAQ (reference sequence). The CDR3 is 11 residues long. The CDR3 is CASSRGYGYTF. The CDR3 nucleotides are TGTGCCAGCAGCCGGGGGTATGGCTACACCTTC.

The chain couples TRBV19 to TRBJ1-5; 8 bases line up with TRBD1. The CDR3 covers 16 residues. V trimming: 4 bases; J trimming: 5 bases; junction bases outside the gene matches: 10. Germline V CDR1 and CDR2: LNHDA, SQIVND (reference sequence). CDR3 DNA: TGTGCCAGTAGTACAGACAGGGGTTTGGAAGATCAGCCCCAGCATTTT. Protein sequence: CASSTDRGLEDQPQHF.

This clone occurred once. This chain links TRBV28 with TRBJ2-7; TRBD2 aligns across 8 bases. From germline, CDR1 is MDHEN and CDR2 SYDVKM. Germline trimming cut 2 bases from V and 6 bases from J; bases unmatched to any gene: 9. This CDR3 has 15 residues. The CDR3 DNA reads as TGTGCCAGCAGTTTAGGGGGACTAGGGCTCTCCGAGCAGTACTTC. Residues: CASSLGGLGLSEQYF.

The V gene is TRBV13, the J gene TRBJ2-1, with 10 bases identical to TRBD2. With V trimmed by 6 bases and J by 12 bases, 17 bases remained unmatched. Germline V gene data show CDR1 as PRHDT and CDR2 as FYEKMQ (reference sequence). This CDR3 is built from 16 residues. The CDR3 region has the DNA TGTGCCAGCAGTCCCAGGGGAGCGGGAGGGCCCTCTGGGCAGTTCTTC. Amino acids: CASSPRGAGGPSGQFF.

The sample holds a few counts of this clone. V usage is TRBV29-1 and J usage is TRBJ2-1, with TRBD2 matching over 11 bases. Germline CDR1 reads SQVTM; CDR2 reads ANQGSEA. V was pared by 6 bases and J by 8 bases, with 12 bases of the junction left unmatched. CDR3 length equals 15 residues. The CDR3 loop reads CSVTSSGRSLYEQFF. The CDR3 DNA is TGCAGCGTGACCTCTAGCGGGAGGAGTTTGTATGAGCAGTTCTTC.

This clone was observed a few times. This chain connects TRBV27 to TRBJ1-2; D remains ambiguous. The CDR3 loop spans 12 amino acids. Between the trimmed V and J ends, which lost 7 bases and 8 bases, there was a span of 14 bases. From germline, CDR1 is MNHEY and CDR2 SMNVEV (reference sequence). The CDR3 nucleotides read TGTGCCAGCACCACTGGGCGAAAGGGCTACACCTTC. Amino acids: CASTTGRKGYTF.